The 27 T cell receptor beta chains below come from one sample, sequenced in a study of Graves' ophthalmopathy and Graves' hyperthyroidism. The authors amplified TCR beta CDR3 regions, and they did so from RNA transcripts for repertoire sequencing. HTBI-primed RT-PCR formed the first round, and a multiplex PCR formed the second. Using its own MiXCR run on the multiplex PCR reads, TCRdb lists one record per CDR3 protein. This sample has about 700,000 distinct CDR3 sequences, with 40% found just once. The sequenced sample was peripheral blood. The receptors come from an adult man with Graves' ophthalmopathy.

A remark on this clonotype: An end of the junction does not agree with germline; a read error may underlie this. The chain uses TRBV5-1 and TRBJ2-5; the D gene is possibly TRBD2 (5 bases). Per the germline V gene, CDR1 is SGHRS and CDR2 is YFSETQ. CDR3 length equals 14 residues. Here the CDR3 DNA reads TGCGCCACCAGCCCTGAGGGCCTCCGAGAGACCCAGTACTTC. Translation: CATSPEGLRETQYF. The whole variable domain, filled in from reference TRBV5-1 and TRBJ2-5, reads KAGVTQTPRYLIKTRGQQVTLSCSPISGHRSVSWYQQTPGQGLQFLFEYFSETQRNKGNFPGRFSGRQFSNSRSEMNVSTLELGDSALYLCATSPEGLRETQYFGPGTRLLVL.

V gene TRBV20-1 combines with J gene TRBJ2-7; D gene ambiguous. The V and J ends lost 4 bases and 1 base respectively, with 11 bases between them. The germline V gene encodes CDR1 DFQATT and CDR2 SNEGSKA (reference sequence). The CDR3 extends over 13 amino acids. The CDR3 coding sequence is TGCAGTGCTACGCCGCGACCTTCCTACGAGCAGTACTTC. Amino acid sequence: CSATPRPSYEQYF.

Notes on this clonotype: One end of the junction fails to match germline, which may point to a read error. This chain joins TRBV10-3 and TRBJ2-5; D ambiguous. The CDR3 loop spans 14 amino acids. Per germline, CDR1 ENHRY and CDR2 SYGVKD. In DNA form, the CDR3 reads TGTGCCAGCAGTTACGAGACCCGATTAGGGACCCAGTACTTC. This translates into CASSYETRLGTQYF.

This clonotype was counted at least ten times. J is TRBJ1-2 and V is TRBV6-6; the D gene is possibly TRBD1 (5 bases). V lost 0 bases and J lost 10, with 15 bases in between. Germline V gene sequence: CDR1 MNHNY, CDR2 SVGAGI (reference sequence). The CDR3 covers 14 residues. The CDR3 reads CASSYSRDGGDYTF. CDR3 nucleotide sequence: TGTGCCAGCAGTTACTCTCGGGACGGCGGTGACTACACCTTC.

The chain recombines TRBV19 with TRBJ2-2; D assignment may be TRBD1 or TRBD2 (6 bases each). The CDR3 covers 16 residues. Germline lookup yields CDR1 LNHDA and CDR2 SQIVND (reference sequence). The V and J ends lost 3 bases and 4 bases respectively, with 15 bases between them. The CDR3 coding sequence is TGTGCCAGTAGTATCGGGGGCCTAACGAGCACCGGGGAGCTGTTTTTT. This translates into CASSIGGLTSTGELFF.

CDR3 bases: TGTGCCAGCAGCCAAGGTGACAGTGTCTTGGGGTATGGCTACACCTTC. Translation: CASSQGDSVLGYGYTF. This sequence joins TRBV4-2 and TRBJ1-2, with D tentatively TRBD1 (5 bases). The CDR3 extends over 16 amino acids. V was shortened by 1 base and J by 5 bases, with 17 bases between the two germline ends. Per germline, CDR1 LGHNA and CDR2 YNFKEQ.

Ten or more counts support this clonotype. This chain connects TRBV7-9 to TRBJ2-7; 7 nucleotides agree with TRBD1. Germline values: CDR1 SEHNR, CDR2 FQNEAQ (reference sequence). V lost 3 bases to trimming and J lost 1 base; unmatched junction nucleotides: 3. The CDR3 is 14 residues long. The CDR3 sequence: CASSLVGQSYEQYF. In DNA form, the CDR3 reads TGTGCCAGCAGCTTGGTGGGACAGTCCTACGAGCAGTACTTC.

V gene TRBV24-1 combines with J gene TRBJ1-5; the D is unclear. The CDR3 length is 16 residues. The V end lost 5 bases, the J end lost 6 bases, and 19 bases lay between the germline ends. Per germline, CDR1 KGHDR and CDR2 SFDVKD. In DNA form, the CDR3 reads TGTGCCACCAGTGCTAGAGATCAAGGAAGGGTTCAGCCCCAGCATTTT. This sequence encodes CATSARDQGRVQPQHF.

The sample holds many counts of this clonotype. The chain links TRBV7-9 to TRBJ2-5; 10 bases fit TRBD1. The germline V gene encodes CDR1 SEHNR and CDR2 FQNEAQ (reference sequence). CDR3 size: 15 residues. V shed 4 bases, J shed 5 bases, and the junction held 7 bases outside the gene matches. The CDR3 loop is CASSSQTGGMETQYF. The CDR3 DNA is TGTGCCAGCAGCTCCCAGACAGGGGGCATGGAGACCCAGTACTTC.

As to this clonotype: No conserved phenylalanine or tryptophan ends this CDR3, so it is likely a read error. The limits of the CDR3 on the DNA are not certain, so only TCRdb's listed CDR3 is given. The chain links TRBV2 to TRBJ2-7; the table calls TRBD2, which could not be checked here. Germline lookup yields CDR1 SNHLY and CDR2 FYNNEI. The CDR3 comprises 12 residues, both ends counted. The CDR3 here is CASMEGGSSFDL.

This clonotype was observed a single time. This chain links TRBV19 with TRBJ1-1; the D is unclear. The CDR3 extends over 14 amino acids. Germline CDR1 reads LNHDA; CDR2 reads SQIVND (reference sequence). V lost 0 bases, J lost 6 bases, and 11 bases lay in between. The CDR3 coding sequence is TGTGCCAGTAGTATAGATCTGGGAGCCGCTGAAGCTTTCTTT. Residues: CASSIDLGAAEAFF.

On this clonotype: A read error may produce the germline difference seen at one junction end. This CDR3 is CATSRGTAPEAFF. DNA for the CDR3: TGTGCCACCAGCAGAGGGACAGCTCCTGAAGCTTTCTTT. This rearrangement joins TRBV7-9 to TRBJ1-1, with 7 bases that match TRBD1. Germline CDR1 and CDR2: SEHNR and FQNEAQ (reference sequence). The CDR3 sequence is 13 residues long.

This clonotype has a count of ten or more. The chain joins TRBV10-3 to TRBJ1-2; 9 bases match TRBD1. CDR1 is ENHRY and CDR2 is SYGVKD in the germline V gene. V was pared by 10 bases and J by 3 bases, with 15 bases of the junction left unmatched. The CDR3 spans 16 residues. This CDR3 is CATDSGTGSDHYGYTF. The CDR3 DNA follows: TGTGCCACCGATTCCGGGACAGGGAGTGATCACTATGGCTACACCTTC.

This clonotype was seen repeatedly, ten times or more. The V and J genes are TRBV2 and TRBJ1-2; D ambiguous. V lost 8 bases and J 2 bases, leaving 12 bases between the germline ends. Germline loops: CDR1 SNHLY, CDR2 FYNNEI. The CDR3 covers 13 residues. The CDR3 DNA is TGTGCCAGCGGTTCGTGGGCGAACTATGGCTACACCTTC. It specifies CASGSWANYGYTF.

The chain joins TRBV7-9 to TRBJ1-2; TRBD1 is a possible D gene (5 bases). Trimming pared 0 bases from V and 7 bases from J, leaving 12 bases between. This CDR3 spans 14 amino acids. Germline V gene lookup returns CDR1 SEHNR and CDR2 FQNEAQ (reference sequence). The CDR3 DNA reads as TGTGCCAGCAGCTTAGCGCTCCAGGGATTTGGCTACACCTTC. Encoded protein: CASSLALQGFGYTF.

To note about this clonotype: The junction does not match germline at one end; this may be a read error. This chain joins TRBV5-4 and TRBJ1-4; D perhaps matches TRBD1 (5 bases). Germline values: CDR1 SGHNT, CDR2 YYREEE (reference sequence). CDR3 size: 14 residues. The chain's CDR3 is CASSQYAGREKLFF. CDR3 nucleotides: TGCGCCAGCAGCCAATATGCAGGGAGGGAAAAACTGTTTTTT.

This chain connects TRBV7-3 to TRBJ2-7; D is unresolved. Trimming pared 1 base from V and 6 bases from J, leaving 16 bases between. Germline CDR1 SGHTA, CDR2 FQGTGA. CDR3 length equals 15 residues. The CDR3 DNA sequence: TGTGCCAGCAGCTTAAAACACGGCAAGATCTGCGAGCAGTACTTC. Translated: CASSLKHGKICEQYF.

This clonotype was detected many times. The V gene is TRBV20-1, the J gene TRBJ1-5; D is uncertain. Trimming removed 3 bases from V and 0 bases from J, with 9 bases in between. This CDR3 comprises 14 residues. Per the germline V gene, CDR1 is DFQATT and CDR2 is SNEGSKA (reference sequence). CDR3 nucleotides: TGCAGTGCTAGTCTGGGGATTAGCAATCAGCCCCAGCATTTT. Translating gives CSASLGISNQPQHF.

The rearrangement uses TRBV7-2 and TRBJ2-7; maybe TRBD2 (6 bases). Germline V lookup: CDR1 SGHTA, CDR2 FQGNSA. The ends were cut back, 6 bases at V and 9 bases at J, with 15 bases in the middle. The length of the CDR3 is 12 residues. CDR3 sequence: CASSTNGGGQYF. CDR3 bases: TGTGCCAGCAGTACAAACGGGGGTGGGCAGTACTTC. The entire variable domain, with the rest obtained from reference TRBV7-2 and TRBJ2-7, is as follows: GAGVSQSPSNKVTEKGKDVELRCDPISGHTALYWYRQSLGQGLEFLIYFQGNSAPDKSGLPSDRFSAERTGGSVSTLTIQRTQQEDSAVYLCASSTNGGGQYFGPGTRLTVT.

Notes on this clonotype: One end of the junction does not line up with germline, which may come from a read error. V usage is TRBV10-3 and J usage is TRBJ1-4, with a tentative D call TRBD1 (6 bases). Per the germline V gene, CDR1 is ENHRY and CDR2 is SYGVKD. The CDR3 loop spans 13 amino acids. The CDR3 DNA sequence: TGTGCCAGCAGTATTGCAGGGGATGAAAAACTGTTTTTT. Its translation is CASSIAGDEKLFF.

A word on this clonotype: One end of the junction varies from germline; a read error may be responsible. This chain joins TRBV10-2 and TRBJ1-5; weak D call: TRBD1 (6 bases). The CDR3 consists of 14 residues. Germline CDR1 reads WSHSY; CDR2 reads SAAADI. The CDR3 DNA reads TGTGCCAGCAGTTACACAGGGTACAATCAGCCCCAGCATTTT. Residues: CASSYTGYNQPQHF.

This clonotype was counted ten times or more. The CDR3 DNA reads TGCAGTGCTCAGCACGGGACTAGCGCGACCTACGAGCAGTACTTC. Amino acid sequence: CSAQHGTSATYEQYF. This chain links TRBV20-1 with TRBJ2-7; 10 bases are a match to TRBD2. CDR1 and CDR2 (germline): DFQATT, SNEGSKA (reference sequence). Unmatched junction bases numbered 9, after V lost 5 bases and J lost 2 bases. The CDR3 contains 15 residues.

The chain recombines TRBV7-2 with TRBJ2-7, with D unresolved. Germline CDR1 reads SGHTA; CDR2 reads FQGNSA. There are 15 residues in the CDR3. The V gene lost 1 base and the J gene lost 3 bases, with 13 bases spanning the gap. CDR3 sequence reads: CASSLGGVGGYEQYF. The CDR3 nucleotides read TGTGCCAGCAGCTTAGGTGGGGTGGGCGGCTACGAGCAGTACTTC. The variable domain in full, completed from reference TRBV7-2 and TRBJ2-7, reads GAGVSQSPSNKVTEKGKDVELRCDPISGHTALYWYRQSLGQGLEFLIYFQGNSAPDKSGLPSDRFSAERTGGSVSTLTIQRTQQEDSAVYLCASSLGGVGGYEQYFGPGTRLTVT.

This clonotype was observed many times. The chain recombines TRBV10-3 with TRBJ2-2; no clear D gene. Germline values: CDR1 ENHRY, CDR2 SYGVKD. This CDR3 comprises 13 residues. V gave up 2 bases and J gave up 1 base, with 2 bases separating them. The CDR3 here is CAISEQNTGELFF. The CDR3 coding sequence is TGTGCCATCAGTGAGCAGAACACCGGGGAGCTGTTTTTT.

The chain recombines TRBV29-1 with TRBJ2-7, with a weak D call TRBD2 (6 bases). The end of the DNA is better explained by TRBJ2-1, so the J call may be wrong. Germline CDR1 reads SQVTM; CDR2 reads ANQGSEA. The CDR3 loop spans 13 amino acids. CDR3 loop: CSVDREVGNEQFF. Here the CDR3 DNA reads TGCAGCGTTGACAGGGAGGTCGGCAATGAGCAGTTCTTC.

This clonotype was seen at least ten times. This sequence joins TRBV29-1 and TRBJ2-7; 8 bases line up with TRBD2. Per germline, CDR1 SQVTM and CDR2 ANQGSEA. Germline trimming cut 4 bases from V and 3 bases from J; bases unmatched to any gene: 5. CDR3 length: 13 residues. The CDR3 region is CSVAPGGIYEQYF. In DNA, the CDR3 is TGCAGCGTTGCTCCGGGGGGGATCTACGAGCAGTACTTC.

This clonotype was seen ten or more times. CDR3 amino acids: CASSLGTSVGTGELFF. The CDR3 DNA reads as TGTGCCAGCAGTTTAGGTACTAGCGTGGGCACCGGGGAGCTGTTTTTT. The V and J genes are TRBV25-1 and TRBJ2-2, with 7 bases aligning to TRBD2. This CDR3 region has 16 residues. V lost 5 bases, J lost 4 bases, and 10 bases stayed unmatched. Germline V lookup: CDR1 MGHDK, CDR2 SYGVNS. Using reference TRBV25-1 and TRBJ2-2 for the parts outside the CDR3, the full variable domain is EADIYQTPRYLVIGTGKKITLECSQTMGHDKMYWYQQDPGMELHLIHYSYGVNSTEKGDLSSESTVSRIRTEHFPLTLESARPSHTSQYLCASSLGTSVGTGELFFGEGSRLTVL.